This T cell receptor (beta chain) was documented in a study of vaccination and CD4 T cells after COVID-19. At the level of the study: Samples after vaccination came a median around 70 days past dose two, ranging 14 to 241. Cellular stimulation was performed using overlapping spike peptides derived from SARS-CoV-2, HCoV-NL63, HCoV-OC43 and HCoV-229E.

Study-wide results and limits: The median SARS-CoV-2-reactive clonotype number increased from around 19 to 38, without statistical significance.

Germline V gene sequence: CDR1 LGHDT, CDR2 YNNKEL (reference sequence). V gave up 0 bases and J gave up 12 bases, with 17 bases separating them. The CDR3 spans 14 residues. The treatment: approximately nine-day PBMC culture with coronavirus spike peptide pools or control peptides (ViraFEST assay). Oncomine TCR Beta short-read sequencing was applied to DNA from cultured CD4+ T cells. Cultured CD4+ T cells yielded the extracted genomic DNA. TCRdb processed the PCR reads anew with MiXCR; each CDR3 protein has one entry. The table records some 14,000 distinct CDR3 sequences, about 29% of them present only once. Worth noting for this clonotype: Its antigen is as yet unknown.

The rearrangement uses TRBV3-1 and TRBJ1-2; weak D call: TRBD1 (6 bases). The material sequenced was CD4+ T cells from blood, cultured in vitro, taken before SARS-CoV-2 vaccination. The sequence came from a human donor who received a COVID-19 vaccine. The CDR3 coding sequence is TGTGCCAGCAGCCAAGATTTTACAGGGCTCGTCGACACCTTC. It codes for CASSQDFTGLVDTF. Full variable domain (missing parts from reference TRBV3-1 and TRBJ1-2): DTAVSQTPKYLVTQMGNDKSIKCEQNLGHDTMYWYKQDSKKFLKIMFSYNNKELIINETVPNRFSPKSPDKAHLNLHINSLELGDSAVYFCASSQDFTGLVDTFGSGTRLTVV.